This entry features one T cell receptor beta chain sequence. Its antigen is currently unknown. These data belong to a study of shared clonotypes between healthy human individuals. At the level of the study: Donor ages ranged 18 to 49 years: a couple of women, a few men. The study used three CD4 naive, three CD4 memory, two CD8 naive and one CD8 memory plate per donor.

Across several immunoSEQ plates, the genomic DNA of each subset was split evenly. The protocol was immunoSEQ multiplex PCR, while the TCRdb copy is restricted to in-frame clones and leaves out a portion. The sample includes roughly 1.4 million clones, 98% to 99% of them seen just once. Germline CDR1 reads SGHTA; CDR2 reads FQGTGA. The CDR3 contains 15 residues. Trimming removed 2 bases at V and 1 base at J, with 11 bases between. Findings and caveats of the study: Richness estimates generally favored naive over memory subsets.

The specimen sequenced was naive CD4+ T cells sorted from blood. Subset here: CD45RA+ positively selected. The clonotype was recovered from a man aged 30 to 45 in good health. The J gene is TRBJ1-1, the V gene TRBV7-3, with D perhaps TRBD1 (5 bases). The chain's CDR3 is CASSLFTGGNTEAFF. In DNA form, the CDR3 reads TGTGCCAGCAGCTTATTCACCGGGGGGAACACTGAAGCTTTCTTT.